The next 14 T cell receptor beta chains were all read from a single sample in a study of blood T cell repertoires in COVID-19. This table comes from immunoSEQ multiplex PCR, and its TCRdb copy is limited to in-frame clones, with some not included. The repertoire holds about 34,000 clones, with roughly 85% as singletons. The sequencing sample was made of peripheral blood. The receptors shown here come from a human donor with acute or convalescent COVID-19. The donor label of this sample is uncertain.

The chain carries TRBV14 and TRBJ1-3, with no clear D. Between the trimmed V and J ends, which lost 3 bases and 2 bases, there was a span of 14 bases. CDR3 length: 16 amino acids. CDR1 is SGHDN, CDR2 FVKESK, per germline. This CDR3 reads CASSHRLGIAGNTIYF. CDR3 nucleotide sequence: TGTGCCAGCAGCCACAGACTAGGGATCGCTGGAAACACCATATATTTT.

The table lists this clone with a few counts. The chain is built from TRBV30 and TRBJ1-4; perhaps TRBD1 as D (5 bases). The CDR3 extends over 13 amino acids. Germline V lookup: CDR1 GTSNPN, CDR2 SVGIG (reference sequence). V gave up 5 bases and J gave up 7 bases, with 14 bases separating them. The CDR3 protein is CAWGAQGIEKLFF. The CDR3 bases are TGTGCCTGGGGCGCCCAGGGTATTGAAAAACTGTTTTTT.

The chain employs TRBV18 and TRBJ1-1; 7 positions agree with TRBD1. The CDR3 covers 13 residues. Trimming at V came to 4 bases and at J to 2 bases, leaving 1 base not matched to a gene. Per the germline V gene, CDR1 is KGHSH and CDR2 is LQKENI. In nucleotides, the CDR3 is TGTGCCAGCTCACGGACAGGCAACACTGAAGCTTTCTTT. Translating gives CASSRTGNTEAFF.

V and J are TRBV3-1 (or the pseudogene TRBV3-2) and TRBJ1-1, with D maybe TRBD1 (6 bases). Deletions cut 3 bases from V and 3 bases from J, with 11 bases between. The germline V gene has CDR1 LGHDT and CDR2 YNNKEL (reference sequence). This CDR3 is 14 amino acids long. The CDR3 loop is CASSHPTGYTEAFF. The CDR3 bases are TGTGCCAGCAGCCACCCGACAGGATACACTGAAGCTTTCTTT.

V and J are TRBV11-2 and TRBJ1-1; 7 bases line up with TRBD1. There are 15 residues in the CDR3. Germline CDR1 and CDR2: SGHAT and FQNNGV. J was trimmed by 3 bases and V by 4 bases; bases with no gene match: 8. The CDR3 region has the DNA TGTGCCAGCAGCTCGTGGGGCAGGGGGGACACTGAAGCTTTCTTT. Encoded protein: CASSSWGRGDTEAFF. Full variable domain (remainder filled in from reference TRBV11-2 and TRBJ1-1): EAGVAQSPRYKIIEKRQSVAFWCNPISGHATLYWYQQILGQGPKLLIQFQNNGVVDDSQLPKDRFSAERLKGVDSTLKIQPAKLEDSAVYLCASSSWGRGDTEAFFGQGTRLTVV.

This clone was seen just once. V and J are TRBV7-6 and TRBJ2-5; D might be TRBD2 (6 bases). CDR1 SGHVS and CDR2 FNYEAQ come from the germline V gene. V lost 5 bases and J 5 bases, leaving 12 bases between the germline ends. CDR3 length: 13 amino acids. This CDR3 is CASSAGSGETQYF. The DNA of the CDR3 is TGTGCCAGCAGCGCGGGATCGGGGGAGACCCAGTACTTC.

This clone occurred once. The chain recombines TRBV11-2 with TRBJ2-7, with D perhaps TRBD1 (7 bases). This CDR3 has 13 residues. The germline CDR1 and CDR2 sequences are SGHAT and FQNNGV. V was trimmed by 6 bases and J by 6 bases, leaving 15 bases between them. CDR3: CASREGAVGEQYF. In nucleotides, the CDR3 is TGTGCCAGCAGGGAGGGGGCGGTCGGCGAGCAGTACTTC. The full variable domain, completed using reference TRBV11-2 and TRBJ2-7, is EAGVAQSPRYKIIEKRQSVAFWCNPISGHATLYWYQQILGQGPKLLIQFQNNGVVDDSQLPKDRFSAERLKGVDSTLKIQPAKLEDSAVYLCASREGAVGEQYFGPGTRLTVT.

This rearrangement joins TRBV5-4 to TRBJ1-3; a possible D gene is TRBD1 (6 bases). Trimming stripped 4 bases from V and 2 bases from J, with 16 bases between. The length of the CDR3 is 16 residues. The germline CDR1 and CDR2 sequences are SGHNT and YYREEE (reference sequence). CDR3 DNA: TGTGCCAGCAGCCTCGCCTCACAGGGTGCTGGAAACACCATATATTTT. Amino acids: CASSLASQGAGNTIYF.

The chain recombines TRBV28 with TRBJ1-2, with D maybe TRBD1 (5 bases). Germline CDR1 reads MDHEN; CDR2 reads SYDVKM. CDR3 length: 13 residues. Trimming removed 6 bases at V and 12 bases at J, with 20 bases between. This CDR3 reads CASRGSWGTYNTF. CDR3 bases: TGTGCCAGCAGGGGGAGTTGGGGGACTTACAACACCTTC.

The chain combines TRBV5-1 with TRBJ2-4; D uncertain. In germline, CDR1 is SGHRS, CDR2 YFSETQ. Trimming stripped 0 bases from V and 0 bases from J, with 19 bases between. The CDR3 totals 19 residues. The CDR3 sequence is CASSLDPSSLQLAKNIQYF. CDR3 in DNA: TGCGCCAGCAGCTTGGATCCCTCCTCCCTCCAACTAGCCAAAAACATTCAGTACTTC.

The chain is built from TRBV19 and TRBJ1-4; 7 bases match TRBD1. Losses at the gene ends were 5 bases for V and 4 bases for J; bases not matched to a gene: 7. Germline CDR1 reads LNHDA; CDR2 reads SQIVND (reference sequence). This CDR3 is 15 amino acids long. The CDR3: CASSRQQGSNEKLFF. DNA for the CDR3: TGTGCCAGTAGTCGGCAACAGGGGAGTAATGAAAAACTGTTTTTT.

The rearrangement links TRBV4-2 to TRBJ1-2, with 9 bases lining up with TRBD1. This CDR3 has 13 amino acids. V gave up 1 base and J gave up 6 bases; unmatched junction bases: 0. Germline lookup yields CDR1 LGHNA and CDR2 YNFKEQ. The chain's CDR3 is CASSQGQGDGYTF. In nucleotides, the CDR3 is TGTGCCAGCAGCCAAGGACAGGGGGATGGCTACACCTTC.

The V and J genes are TRBV19 and TRBJ1-2; no firm D call. The V and J ends lost 2 bases and 0 bases respectively, with 7 bases between them. This CDR3 has 14 residues. The germline V gene encodes CDR1 LNHDA and CDR2 SQIVND (reference sequence). CDR3 in amino acids: CASSITVTNYGYTF. CDR3 DNA: TGTGCCAGTAGTATAACGGTTACTAACTATGGCTACACCTTC.

The V gene is TRBV24-1, the J gene TRBJ1-4, with 10 bases identical to TRBD1. The V segment lost 3 bases and the J segment 7 bases; nucleotides outside the gene matches: 13. CDR3 length equals 18 residues. Germline values: CDR1 KGHDR, CDR2 SFDVKD. The CDR3 DNA is TGTGCCACCAGTGATGCCGGGACAGGGGATGTTACGGGTGAAAAACTGTTTTTT. As protein: CATSDAGTGDVTGEKLFF.